The 12 T cell receptor beta chains below all came from one sample that was sequenced in a study of blood T cell repertoires in COVID-19. Clones were sequenced by immunoSEQ multiplex PCR, and TCRdb holds only the in-frame ones, with some missing. The sample contains fewer than 120,000 clones, 65% to 90% of which appear only once. The sequencing sample was made of peripheral blood. Receptors originate from a woman aged 60 to 75 with acute or convalescent COVID-19.

The table lists this clone with a count of one. This sequence joins TRBV5-4 and TRBJ2-5, with D possibly TRBD2 on 7 matching bases. CDR1 is SGHNT and CDR2 is YYREEE in the germline V gene (reference sequence). The CDR3 has 14 amino acids. V was clipped by 4 bases and J by 5 bases, with 15 bases between them. CDR3 sequence (DNA): TGTGCCAGCAGCCCGTTGGGGGGGCGGGAGACCCAGTACTTC. Its protein is CASSPLGGRETQYF.

The table lists this clone with a few counts. The chain combines TRBV5-5 with TRBJ2-1; 9 nucleotides align to TRBD2. Trimming removed 1 base from V and 7 bases from J; junction bases left unmatched: 9. This CDR3 spans 16 amino acids. The germline V gene encodes CDR1 SGHKS and CDR2 YYEKEE (reference sequence). The CDR3 spells CASSLLAGGGANEQFF. The CDR3 nucleotides are TGTGCCAGCAGCTTGCTCGCGGGGGGGGGAGCGAATGAGCAGTTCTTC.

The genes are TRBV9 and TRBJ2-2, with TRBD2 matching 11 bases. V was clipped by 2 bases and J by 1 base; unmatched bases: 7. Germline V lookup: CDR1 SGDLS, CDR2 YYNGEE. The CDR3 runs 18 residues. DNA for the CDR3: TGTGCCAGCAGCGTTCGCCCTAGCGGGGGGAGGAACACCGGGGAGCTGTTTTTT. Protein: CASSVRPSGGRNTGELFF.

This rearrangement joins TRBV21-1 to TRBJ2-3; TRBD2 is the table's D call, not checked against the DNA. TRBV21-1 is labeled a pseudogene. The CDR3 covers 13 residues. The CDR3 here is CASSRSGSLGQYF. The CDR3 DNA reads TGTGCCAGCAGCCGCTCTGGGAGTTTAGGGCAGTATTTT.

The chain employs TRBV5-6 and TRBJ2-5, with 15 bases aligning to TRBD2. V shed 2 bases, J shed 13 bases, and the junction held 6 bases outside the gene matches. From germline, CDR1 is SGHDT and CDR2 YYEEEE. The CDR3 spans 14 residues. DNA for the CDR3: TGTGCCAGCAGCTTCGGACTAGCGGGGGGGCCAGGGTACTTC. It translates to CASSFGLAGGPGYF.

This rearrangement joins TRBV6-4 to TRBJ2-1, with 8 nucleotides matching TRBD2. This CDR3 region has 16 residues. With V trimmed by 8 bases and J by 3 bases, 12 bases remained unmatched. Germline V gene sequence: CDR1 MRHNA, CDR2 SNTAGT. The DNA for the CDR3 is TGTGCCAGCGCATCGGGTGCGGGGGGCTTCTACAATGAGCAGTTCTTC. The encoded protein is CASASGAGGFYNEQFF.

This clone was seen a few times. The chain is built from TRBV18 and TRBJ1-1; D remains ambiguous. Germline CDR1 KGHSH, CDR2 LQKENI. The CDR3 contains 13 residues. V lost 3 bases and J lost 2, with 7 bases in between. The CDR3, as DNA: TGTGCCAGCTCACCCGACACCAACACTGAAGCTTTCTTT. Amino acids: CASSPDTNTEAFF.

This clone was counted once. The chain combines TRBV7-2 with TRBJ1-3, with D hard to call. V was shortened by 4 bases and J by 0 bases, with 10 bases between the two germline ends. This CDR3 has 15 residues. Germline V CDR1 and CDR2: SGHTA, FQGNSA. In DNA form, the CDR3 reads TGTGCCAGCAGCTCCTACGGGATCTCTGGAAACACCATATATTTT. Residues: CASSSYGISGNTIYF.

V and J are TRBV4-2 and TRBJ2-5; 9 positions match TRBD1. The V gene end was trimmed by 0 bases and the J gene end by 4 bases; junction bases not matched to a gene: 12. The germline gives CDR1 LGHNA, CDR2 YNFKEQ. CDR3 size: 18 residues. CDR3 in amino acids: CASSQDPTGQGRGETQYF. The CDR3 DNA follows: TGTGCCAGCAGCCAAGATCCAACGGGACAGGGTCGGGGAGAGACCCAGTACTTC.

The rearrangement links TRBV6-2 or TRBV6-3 to TRBJ2-7; TRBD2 matches at 10 bases. V trimming: 2 bases; J trimming: 3 bases; junction bases outside the gene matches: 13. CDR1 and CDR2 from the germline V gene are MNHEY and SVGEGT. This CDR3 spans 18 amino acids. The CDR3 DNA follows: TGTGCCAGCAGTTACGAGCACCTAACTAGCGGGGTATACTACGAGCAGTACTTC. It encodes CASSYEHLTSGVYYEQYF.

The chain links TRBV6-5 to TRBJ1-6; no firm D call. This CDR3 is built from 14 residues. Trimming took 6 bases from V and 7 from J, leaving 13 bases between them. CDR1 and CDR2 from the germline V gene are MNHEY and SVGAGI. CDR3 loop: CASSLTGSNSPLHF. The CDR3 DNA is TGTGCCAGCAGCTTAACCGGGTCCAATTCACCCCTCCACTTT.

The chain couples TRBV6-4 to TRBJ1-1, with 8 nucleotides matching TRBD1. V trimming: 8 bases; J trimming: 3 bases; junction bases outside the gene matches: 20. The CDR3 length is 18 residues. Per germline, CDR1 MRHNA and CDR2 SNTAGT. CDR3 protein: CASYDRGGIDLSDTEAFF. In DNA form, the CDR3 reads TGTGCCAGCTACGACAGGGGCGGGATCGATCTATCGGACACTGAAGCTTTCTTT.